One sample yielded the 14 T cell receptor beta chains listed below, sequenced in a study of T cell clonality in common variable immunodeficiency. Their recognized antigens are unknown. General study points: Fewer deletions and N-nucleotide insertions were reportedly seen in common variable immunodeficiency TCR beta sequences.

Libraries were prepared by immunoSEQ multiplex PCR; TCRdb keeps only in-frame clonotypes and omits some of them. Observed in the sample are around 2,500 clones, none of them singletons. What was sequenced was peripheral blood mononuclear cells. The source is a human donor with common variable immunodeficiency.

This clone was seen many times. Read coverage stops 3 residues before the CDR3 terminus; the germline J gene supplies the remainder. The chain is built from TRBV4-2 and TRBJ1-5; the match to TRBD1 covers 8 bases. Trimming removed 2 bases from V and 7 bases from J; junction bases left unmatched: 10. Germline loops: CDR1 LGHNA, CDR2 YNFKEQ. There are 16 residues in the CDR3. The part of the CDR3 DNA that was read is TGTGCCAGCAGCCAAAAAGCCGACAGGGGCGGGCAGCCC. Translated: CASSQKADRGGQP. The whole CDR3 protein is CASSQKADRGGQPQHF.

This clone qualifies as medium-sized (0.01 to 0.1%). The read falls 3 residues short of the CDR3 end, and the missing part is taken from the germline J gene. The chain couples TRBV2 to TRBJ2-5, with unresolved D. The CDR3 extends over 13 amino acids. The V gene's germline CDR1 is SNHLY and CDR2 FYNNEI. V was pared by 10 bases and J by 2 bases, with 14 bases between. CDR3 sequence: CATLRPGQETQYF. The sequenced part of the CDR3 DNA is TGTGCCACCTTGAGACCAGGACAAGAGACC.

This clone has ten or more counts. The read terminates 3 residues before the CDR3 end, so the remaining end is supplied by the germline J gene. The chain uses TRBV9 and TRBJ1-1; D call uncertain. Trimming pared 4 bases from V and 4 bases from J, leaving 17 bases between. The CDR3 is made up of 15 amino acids. Per germline, CDR1 SGDLS and CDR2 YYNGEE. CDR3 DNA (partial): TGTGCCAGCAGCTCCAGGTACACCCCGGTCACTGAA. As protein: CASSSRYTPVTE. The entire CDR3 reads CASSSRYTPVTEAFF.

Concerning this clone: The read falls 3 residues short of the CDR3 end, and the missing part is taken from the germline J gene. The V call is TRBV5-1, the J call TRBJ1-2; 10 bases are shared with TRBD1. This CDR3 is built from 14 residues. Germline trimming cut 4 bases from V and 4 bases from J; bases unmatched to any gene: 4. Looked up from germline, CDR1 is SGHRS and CDR2 is YFSETQ. The CDR3 loop is CASSEDRGAYGYTF. CDR3 DNA, as far as it was read: TGCGCCAGCAGCGAGGACAGGGGGGCCTATGGC. The full variable domain, completed using reference TRBV5-1 and TRBJ1-2, is KAGVTQTPRYLIKTRGQQVTLSCSPISGHRSVSWYQQTPGQGLQFLFEYFSETQRNKGNFPGRFSGRQFSNSRSEMNVSTLELGDSALYLCASSEDRGAYGYTFGSGTRLTVV.

Details on this clone: The read stops 3 residues short of the end of the CDR3; the missing end is completed from the germline J gene. The chain is built from TRBV11-1 and TRBJ2-7; 8 bases map to TRBD1. The CDR3 runs 14 residues. V was clipped by 5 bases and J by 4 bases; unmatched bases: 7. CDR1 is SGHAT, CDR2 FQDESV, per germline (reference sequence). The DNA read from the CDR3 is TGTGCCAGCAGCGAACGACAGGGGTTGTACGAG. This sequence encodes CASSERQGLYE. In full, the CDR3 is CASSERQGLYEQYF.

Many counts were recorded for this clone. The CDR3 region is CASSNLAGGYEQYF. The sequenced part of the CDR3 DNA is TGTGCCAGCAGTAATCTAGCGGGGGGATACGAG. The V call is TRBV12-3 or TRBV12-4, the J call TRBJ2-7; 11 nucleotides line up with TRBD2. The observed sequence ends 3 residues before the CDR3 terminus, with the missing tail filled in from the germline J gene. The V segment lost 5 bases and the J segment 4 bases; nucleotides outside the gene matches: 4. The CDR3 runs to 14 residues.

This clone was picked up a small number of times. The read ends 3 residues early relative to the CDR3; the germline J gene fills the gap. The chain uses TRBV6-1 and TRBJ2-7, with D perhaps TRBD2 (6 bases). Trimming took 3 bases from V and 5 from J, leaving 17 bases between them. The CDR3 is made up of 15 amino acids. In germline, CDR1 is MNHNS, CDR2 SASEGT. The CDR3 bases that were read are TGTGCCAGCAGTGATGGGGACTCTGGGCACCACGAG. Protein: CASSDGDSGHHE. In full, the CDR3 reads CASSDGDSGHHEQYF.

Concerning this clone: The read is 3 residues too short to cover the CDR3 end, so that end is filled in from the germline J gene. The V and J genes are TRBV7-9 and TRBJ1-2; weak D call: TRBD1 (5 bases). The CDR3 is made up of 14 amino acids. CDR1 is SEHNR, CDR2 FQNEAQ, per germline (reference sequence). The V gene lost 5 bases and the J gene lost 7 bases, with 17 bases spanning the gap. The DNA read from the CDR3 is TGTGCCAGCAGCCGCGAAGGAGGGGCCCCTGGC. It translates to CASSREGGAPG. The full CDR3 reads CASSREGGAPGYTF. The variable domain in full, completed from reference TRBV7-9 and TRBJ1-2, reads DTGVSQNPRHKITKRGQNVTFRCDPISEHNRLYWYRQTLGQGPEFLTYFQNEAQLEKSRLLSDRFSAERPKGSFSTLEIQRTEQGDSAMYLCASSREGGAPGYTFGSGTRLTVV.

This clone was observed a handful of times. The read falls 3 residues short of the CDR3 end, and the missing part is taken from the germline J gene. J is TRBJ1-2 and V is TRBV18, with 10 bases fitting TRBD1. Losses at the gene ends were 0 bases for V and 3 bases for J; bases not matched to a gene: 1. The CDR3 totals 15 residues. Germline loops: CDR1 KGHSH, CDR2 LQKENI. Incomplete CDR3 DNA: TGTGCCAGCTCACCACCGGGACAGGGGTACTATGGC. Translation gives CASSPPGQGYYG. The full CDR3 protein reads CASSPPGQGYYGYTF.

This clone is classed as medium-sized. The read ends 3 residues early relative to the CDR3; the germline J gene fills the gap. V usage is TRBV7-3 and J usage is TRBJ1-1, with 7 bases that match TRBD1. The germline V gene encodes CDR1 SGHTA and CDR2 FQGTGA. Trimming removed 7 bases from V and 2 bases from J; junction bases left unmatched: 7. CDR3 length: 14 residues. The part of the CDR3 DNA that was read is TGTGCCAGCACCAGAGGGACAGTAAACACTGAA. It encodes CASTRGTVNTE. The complete CDR3 sequence is CASTRGTVNTEAFF.

This clone ranks as medium-sized. From the germline J gene comes the end of the CDR3, since the read stops 3 residues before it. This rearrangement joins TRBV11-2 to TRBJ1-1; D not certain. Germline V gene sequence: CDR1 SGHAT, CDR2 FQNNGV. The germline V and J ends were trimmed by 2 bases and 1 base, with 5 bases remaining between them. The CDR3 totals 13 residues. The covered CDR3 bases are TGTGCCAGCAGCTTACAGGCGAACACTGAA. Its protein product is CASSLQANTE. The entire CDR3 sequence reads CASSLQANTEAFF.

In its sample, this clone ranks as medium-sized. The CDR3 end falls 3 residues outside the read, so it is completed with the germline J gene. This chain links TRBV18 with TRBJ2-3; TRBD2 matches at 8 bases. After removal of 5 bases from V and 3 bases from J, the junction contained 4 bases not matched to a gene. The CDR3 sequence is 14 residues long. Germline-derived CDR1 and CDR2 are KGHSH and LQKENI. CDR3 protein: CASSGLARTDTQYF. CDR3 bases read: TGTGCCAGCTCAGGACTAGCAAGGACAGATACG. Combining the CDR3 with reference TRBV18 and TRBJ2-3 gives the whole variable domain NAGVMQNPRHLVRRRGQEARLRCSPMKGHSHVYWYRQLPEEGLKFMVYLQKENIIDESGMPKERFSAEFPKEGPSILRIQQVVRGDSAAYFCASSGLARTDTQYFGPGTRLTVL.

This clone is labeled medium-sized. The read ends 3 residues early relative to the CDR3; the germline J gene fills the gap. V is TRBV9 and J is TRBJ2-1; TRBD1 is a possible D gene (6 bases). CDR1 is SGDLS and CDR2 is YYNGEE in the germline V gene. The CDR3 extends over 15 amino acids. V was clipped by 0 bases and J by 7 bases, with 14 bases between them. The CDR3 bases that were read are TGTGCCAGCAGCGTAGTGGGGGCCGAAAGGAATGAG. Its protein product is CASSVVGAERNE. The whole CDR3 region reads CASSVVGAERNEQFF.

This clone is judged medium-sized (0.01 to 0.1%). With the read ending 3 residues before the CDR3 end, the germline J gene is used to fill in that end. The chain has TRBV30 and TRBJ1-6; unclear D gene. CDR1 is GTSNPN and CDR2 is SVGIG in the germline V gene (reference sequence). This CDR3 has 15 amino acids. The V end lost 0 bases, the J end lost 8 bases, and 14 bases lay between the germline ends. The CDR3 spells CAWSVRAEYHSPLHF. The DNA read from the CDR3 is TGTGCCTGGAGTGTAAGGGCAGAGTATCATTCACCC.